The rows below give T cell receptor beta chains drawn from one sample of a study of shared clonotypes between healthy human individuals. Clones were read by immunoSEQ multiplex PCR, and TCRdb kept only the in-frame ones, dropping some. The table records roughly 640,000 clones, about 97% of them present only once. Sequencing was carried out using naive CD4+ T cells sorted from blood. These receptors came from a woman between 25 and 40 years old in good health. CDR3s include the opening cysteine and the closing phenylalanine or tryptophan. The D gene is left open where the match is weak. Clone sizes are given selectively: once, few, many, or a class where the clone is expanded.

v_call: TRBV28; clone_size: once; cdr3_length: 13; d_call: TRBD1; j_call: TRBJ1-6; cdr3_aa: CASRGQVGSPLHF; cdr3_nt: TGTGCCAGCAGGGGACAGGTCGGTTCACCCCTCCACTTT
v_call: TRBV28; clone_size: -; cdr3_length: 12; d_call: -; j_call: TRBJ1-2; cdr3_aa: CASSFLSLGYTF; cdr3_nt: TGTGCCAGCAGTTTTCTGTCCCTGGGGTACACCTTC
v_call: TRBV28; clone_size: -; cdr3_length: 12; d_call: -; j_call: TRBJ1-1; cdr3_aa: CASSLASRWAFF; cdr3_nt: TGTGCCAGCAGTTTAGCGTCACGGTGGGCTTTCTTT
v_call: TRBV30; clone_size: -; cdr3_length: 14; d_call: -; j_call: TRBJ2-5; cdr3_aa: CAWRGRGLGETQYF; cdr3_nt: TGTGCCTGGAGGGGTCGAGGGCTTGGGGAGACCCAGTACTTC
v_call: TRBV28; clone_size: -; cdr3_length: 15; d_call: TRBD2; j_call: TRBJ2-3; cdr3_aa: CASSPGGLASDTQYF; cdr3_nt: TGTGCCAGCAGTCCCGGGGGACTAGCGTCAGATACGCAGTATTTT
v_call: TRBV7-9; clone_size: -; cdr3_length: 13; d_call: -; j_call: TRBJ1-1; cdr3_aa: CASSYELNTEAFF; cdr3_nt: TGTGCCAGCAGCTATGAATTGAACACTGAAGCTTTCTTT
v_call: TRBV18; clone_size: -; cdr3_length: 15; d_call: -; j_call: TRBJ1-4; cdr3_aa: CASSPRTEGGEKLFF; cdr3_nt: TGTGCCAGCTCACCACGGACCGAGGGGGGTGAAAAACTGTTTTTT
v_call: TRBV4-2; clone_size: -; cdr3_length: 16; d_call: -; j_call: TRBJ2-3; cdr3_aa: CASSQAGSGGQDTQYF; cdr3_nt: TGTGCCAGCAGCCAAGCCGGCTCGGGCGGACAAGATACGCAGTATTTT
v_call: TRBV9; clone_size: -; cdr3_length: 12; d_call: -; j_call: TRBJ2-1; cdr3_aa: CASSVTLAEQFF; cdr3_nt: TGTGCCAGCAGCGTCACCCTAGCGGAGCAGTTCTTC
v_call: TRBV5-3; clone_size: -; cdr3_length: 18; d_call: -; j_call: TRBJ2-7; cdr3_aa: CARSPFDNCRGGTYEQYF; cdr3_nt: TGTGCCAGAAGCCCATTTGACAACTGCAGGGGGGGAACCTACGAGCAGTACTTC
v_call: TRBV19; clone_size: -; cdr3_length: 18; d_call: -; j_call: TRBJ1-3; cdr3_aa: CASHFHLRQSFSGNTIYF; cdr3_nt: TGTGCCAGCCATTTCCACTTGAGACAGTCGTTCTCTGGAAACACCATATATTTT
v_call: TRBV5-1; clone_size: -; cdr3_length: 15; d_call: -; j_call: TRBJ2-3; cdr3_aa: CASSLEGWGTDTQYF; cdr3_nt: TGCGCCAGCAGCTTAGAAGGGTGGGGCACAGATACGCAGTATTTT
v_call: TRBV6-5; clone_size: -; cdr3_length: 13; d_call: -; j_call: TRBJ1-1; cdr3_aa: CASMDVGNTEAFF; cdr3_nt: TGTGCCAGCATGGACGTTGGGAACACTGAAGCTTTCTTT
v_call: TRBV29-1; clone_size: -; cdr3_length: 14; d_call: -; j_call: TRBJ2-1; cdr3_aa: CSVDSGSSYNEQFF; cdr3_nt: TGCAGCGTTGATTCCGGGAGCTCCTACAATGAGCAGTTCTTC
v_call: TRBV18; clone_size: once; cdr3_length: 14; d_call: TRBD1; j_call: TRBJ2-7; cdr3_aa: CASSPGQVDYEQYF; cdr3_nt: TGTGCCAGCTCACCGGGACAGGTGGACTACGAGCAGTACTTC
v_call: TRBV11-2; clone_size: -; cdr3_length: 13; d_call: -; j_call: TRBJ2-3; cdr3_aa: CASSLVLTDTQYF; cdr3_nt: TGTGCCAGCAGCTTAGTTCTAACAGATACGCAGTATTTT